Below, 18 T cell receptor beta chains from the same sample are listed, as sequenced in a study of beta chain features in type 1 diabetes. TCRB transcripts that were expressed got sequenced, as all of the isolated RNA had been reverse transcribed. Profiled with immunoSEQ multiplex PCR; TCRdb holds only in-frame clones, not every one. The sample carries almost 350,000 clones, around 20% recorded once. Sequencing was carried out using naive CD4+ T cells from blood. The receptors here all came from a woman younger than 30 in good health.

The rearrangement uses TRBV13 and TRBJ1-1; no clear D. V lost 5 bases and J 2 bases, leaving 27 bases between the germline ends. CDR1 is PRHDT, CDR2 FYEKMQ, per germline (reference sequence). The CDR3 has 19 residues. The CDR3 sequence is CASSPRRPSVRPTNTEAFF. The CDR3 nucleotides read TGTGCCAGCAGCCCTAGGCGCCCCTCGGTGAGACCGACTAACACTGAAGCTTTCTTT.

The chain joins TRBV25-1 to TRBJ2-5, with 7 nucleotides matching TRBD2. In germline, CDR1 is MGHDK, CDR2 SYGVNS. CDR3 length: 14 amino acids. V was clipped by 3 bases and J by 2 bases; unmatched bases: 3. The CDR3: CASSDPSGQETQYF. In DNA, the CDR3 is TGTGCCAGCAGTGACCCTAGCGGACAAGAGACCCAGTACTTC.

This clone was detected only a few times. This rearrangement joins TRBV30 to TRBJ2-1; 10 bases agree with TRBD2. The CDR3 is made up of 14 amino acids. V trimming: 0 bases; J trimming: 12 bases; junction bases outside the gene matches: 8. CDR1 and CDR2 from the germline V gene are GTSNPN and SVGIG (reference sequence). This chain's CDR3 is CAWSVLAGDLVQFF. DNA for the CDR3: TGTGCCTGGAGTGTCCTAGCGGGAGACTTAGTGCAGTTCTTC.

The chain couples TRBV10-3 to TRBJ2-5, with 12 positions matching TRBD2. Germline loops: CDR1 ENHRY, CDR2 SYGVKD. V lost 4 bases to trimming and J lost 5 bases; unmatched junction nucleotides: 5. CDR3 length: 15 amino acids. The CDR3 coding sequence is TGTGCCATCAGTGGACTAGCGGGAGTAGAGGAGACCCAGTACTTC. Translation gives CAISGLAGVEETQYF.

This clone was picked up a small number of times. The chain recombines TRBV18 with TRBJ2-1; TRBD1 might be the D (5 bases). Trimming cost V 0 bases and J 8 bases, with 8 bases left between them. This CDR3 is 13 amino acids long. Germline V gene data show CDR1 as KGHSH and CDR2 as LQKENI. CDR3 DNA sequence: TGTGCCAGCTCACCACCGGACATCCATGAGCAGTTCTTC. This translates into CASSPPDIHEQFF. The full variable domain, completed using reference TRBV18 and TRBJ2-1, is NAGVMQNPRHLVRRRGQEARLRCSPMKGHSHVYWYRQLPEEGLKFMVYLQKENIIDESGMPKERFSAEFPKEGPSILRIQQVVRGDSAAYFCASSPPDIHEQFFGPGTRLTVL.

On this clone itself: This CDR3 is also generated by other DNA sequences in the sample. The V call is TRBV6-5, the J call TRBJ2-7, with a possible D match to TRBD1 (6 bases). Germline assignment: CDR1 MNHEY and CDR2 SVGAGI. The V end was cut by 0 bases, the J end by 3 bases, with 9 bases between. The CDR3 runs 14 residues. The CDR3 sequence is CASSYSRGIYEQYF. The DNA of the CDR3 is TGTGCCAGCAGTTACTCGAGGGGGATCTACGAGCAGTACTTC.

The V call is TRBV19, the J call TRBJ2-1; TRBD2 matches at 10 bases. CDR3 length: 15 amino acids. Trimming took 2 bases from V and 6 from J; bases not matched to a gene: 4. The germline V gene has CDR1 LNHDA and CDR2 SQIVND (reference sequence). The CDR3 region is CASSILAGELNEQFF. The CDR3 DNA sequence: TGTGCCAGTAGTATACTAGCGGGGGAGCTCAATGAGCAGTTCTTC.

This chain uses TRBV29-1 with TRBJ2-7; 7 bases are shared with TRBD1. CDR3 size: 13 residues. Germline CDR1 reads SQVTM; CDR2 reads ANQGSEA. V lost 6 bases to trimming and J lost 3 bases; unmatched junction nucleotides: 8. The CDR3 coding sequence is TGCAGCGTCGCACGACAGGGTGGCTACGAGCAGTACTTC. Amino acids: CSVARQGGYEQYF.

A few counts support this clone. The rearrangement uses TRBV30 and TRBJ2-6, with TRBD2 as a possible D gene (5 bases). This CDR3 is built from 13 residues. Trimming left V 3 bases short and J 5 bases short, with 8 bases between. In germline, CDR1 is GTSNPN, CDR2 SVGIG (reference sequence). Here the CDR3 DNA reads TGTGCCTGGAGCGGAGGTTGGGCCAACGTCCTGACTTTC. Protein product: CAWSGGWANVLTF.

This clone was counted a few times. The chain uses TRBV19 and TRBJ2-5; a weak D match, TRBD2 (5 bases). Trimming shortened V by 3 bases and J by 1 base, and 6 bases separated the two germline ends. This CDR3 comprises 13 residues. CDR1 is LNHDA, CDR2 SQIVND, per germline (reference sequence). As DNA, the CDR3 is TGTGCCAGTAGTATGCGGGTCCAAGAGACCCAGTACTTC. This translates into CASSMRVQETQYF.

J is TRBJ2-5 and V is TRBV2, with TRBD1 as a possible D gene (6 bases). The germline V and J ends were trimmed by 7 bases and 0 bases, with 6 bases remaining between them. The CDR3 length is 12 residues. Germline V gene data show CDR1 as SNHLY and CDR2 as FYNNEI. CDR3 amino acids: CASNRDQETQYF. In nucleotides, the CDR3 is TGTGCCAGCAACAGGGACCAAGAGACCCAGTACTTC.

The J gene is TRBJ1-5, the V gene TRBV7-9; the D gene is possibly TRBD1 (5 bases). This CDR3 has 17 amino acids. The V end was cut by 0 bases, the J end by 0 bases, with 12 bases between. Germline V gene data show CDR1 as SEHNR and CDR2 as FQNEAQ (reference sequence). CDR3 region: CASSLALTGDSNQPQHF. In DNA form, the CDR3 reads TGTGCCAGCAGCTTAGCGCTTACAGGTGATAGCAATCAGCCCCAGCATTTT.

The chain couples TRBV18 to TRBJ2-1; 7 bases align to TRBD2. The length of the CDR3 is 14 residues. V was pared by 4 bases and J by 2 bases, with 2 bases of the junction left unmatched. Germline V gene data show CDR1 as KGHSH and CDR2 as LQKENI. The CDR3 region is CASSRTSAYNEQFF. The CDR3, as DNA: TGTGCCAGCTCACGCACTAGCGCCTACAATGAGCAGTTCTTC.

The chain has TRBV5-1 and TRBJ1-1, with D tentatively TRBD1 (6 bases). Trimming pared 2 bases from V and 8 bases from J, leaving 13 bases between. Germline V lookup: CDR1 SGHRS, CDR2 YFSETQ. This CDR3 comprises 13 residues. The CDR3 here is CASSFGAQGEAFF. The CDR3 coding sequence is TGCGCCAGCAGCTTTGGAGCTCAGGGGGAAGCTTTCTTT. The entire variable domain, with the rest obtained from reference TRBV5-1 and TRBJ1-1, is as follows: KAGVTQTPRYLIKTRGQQVTLSCSPISGHRSVSWYQQTPGQGLQFLFEYFSETQRNKGNFPGRFSGRQFSNSRSEMNVSTLELGDSALYLCASSFGAQGEAFFGQGTRLTVV.

This clone was seen a handful of times. The V gene is TRBV4-2, the J gene TRBJ2-1; a possible D gene is TRBD2 (5 bases). The V end was cut by 4 bases, the J end by 4 bases, with 17 bases between. CDR1 and CDR2 from the germline V gene are LGHNA and YNFKEQ. This CDR3 is 16 amino acids long. CDR3 in amino acids: CASSPRMGGSYNEQFF. The CDR3, as DNA: TGTGCCAGCAGCCCGCGAATGGGCGGGTCATACAATGAGCAGTTCTTC.

This clone has more than one count but fewer than ten. The rearrangement uses TRBV5-1 and TRBJ2-3, with TRBD1 matching over 7 bases. The CDR3 has 15 residues. Per the germline V gene, CDR1 is SGHRS and CDR2 is YFSETQ. J was trimmed by 2 bases and V by 1 base; bases with no gene match: 4. The CDR3 spells CASSLQTGSTDTQYF. CDR3 DNA sequence: TGCGCCAGCAGCTTGCAGACAGGGTCCACAGATACGCAGTATTTT. The whole variable domain, filled in from reference TRBV5-1 and TRBJ2-3, reads KAGVTQTPRYLIKTRGQQVTLSCSPISGHRSVSWYQQTPGQGLQFLFEYFSETQRNKGNFPGRFSGRQFSNSRSEMNVSTLELGDSALYLCASSLQTGSTDTQYFGPGTRLTVL.

The DNA for the CDR3 is TGTGCCAGCAGCCCCAGACAGGGACCAGCTTTCTTT. It specifies CASSPRQGPAFF. This chain uses TRBV7-9 with TRBJ1-1, with TRBD1 identical over 7 bases. V was pared by 5 bases and J by 10 bases, with 7 bases of the junction left unmatched. Germline V lookup: CDR1 SEHNR, CDR2 FQNEAQ (reference sequence). The CDR3 contains 12 residues. Filled out from reference TRBV7-9 and TRBJ1-1, the complete variable domain reads DTGVSQNPRHKITKRGQNVTFRCDPISEHNRLYWYRQTLGQGPEFLTYFQNEAQLEKSRLLSDRFSAERPKGSFSTLEIQRTEQGDSAMYLCASSPRQGPAFFGQGTRLTVV.

A few counts support this clone. The V and J genes are TRBV29-1 and TRBJ2-5; 8 positions agree with TRBD1. The CDR3 covers 13 residues. Germline assignment: CDR1 SQVTM and CDR2 ANQGSEA. The V and J ends lost 6 bases and 1 base, in that order; junction bases with no gene match: 4. CDR3 in amino acids: CSVEQGVQETQYF. Here the CDR3 DNA reads TGCAGCGTGGAACAGGGGGTCCAAGAGACCCAGTACTTC.